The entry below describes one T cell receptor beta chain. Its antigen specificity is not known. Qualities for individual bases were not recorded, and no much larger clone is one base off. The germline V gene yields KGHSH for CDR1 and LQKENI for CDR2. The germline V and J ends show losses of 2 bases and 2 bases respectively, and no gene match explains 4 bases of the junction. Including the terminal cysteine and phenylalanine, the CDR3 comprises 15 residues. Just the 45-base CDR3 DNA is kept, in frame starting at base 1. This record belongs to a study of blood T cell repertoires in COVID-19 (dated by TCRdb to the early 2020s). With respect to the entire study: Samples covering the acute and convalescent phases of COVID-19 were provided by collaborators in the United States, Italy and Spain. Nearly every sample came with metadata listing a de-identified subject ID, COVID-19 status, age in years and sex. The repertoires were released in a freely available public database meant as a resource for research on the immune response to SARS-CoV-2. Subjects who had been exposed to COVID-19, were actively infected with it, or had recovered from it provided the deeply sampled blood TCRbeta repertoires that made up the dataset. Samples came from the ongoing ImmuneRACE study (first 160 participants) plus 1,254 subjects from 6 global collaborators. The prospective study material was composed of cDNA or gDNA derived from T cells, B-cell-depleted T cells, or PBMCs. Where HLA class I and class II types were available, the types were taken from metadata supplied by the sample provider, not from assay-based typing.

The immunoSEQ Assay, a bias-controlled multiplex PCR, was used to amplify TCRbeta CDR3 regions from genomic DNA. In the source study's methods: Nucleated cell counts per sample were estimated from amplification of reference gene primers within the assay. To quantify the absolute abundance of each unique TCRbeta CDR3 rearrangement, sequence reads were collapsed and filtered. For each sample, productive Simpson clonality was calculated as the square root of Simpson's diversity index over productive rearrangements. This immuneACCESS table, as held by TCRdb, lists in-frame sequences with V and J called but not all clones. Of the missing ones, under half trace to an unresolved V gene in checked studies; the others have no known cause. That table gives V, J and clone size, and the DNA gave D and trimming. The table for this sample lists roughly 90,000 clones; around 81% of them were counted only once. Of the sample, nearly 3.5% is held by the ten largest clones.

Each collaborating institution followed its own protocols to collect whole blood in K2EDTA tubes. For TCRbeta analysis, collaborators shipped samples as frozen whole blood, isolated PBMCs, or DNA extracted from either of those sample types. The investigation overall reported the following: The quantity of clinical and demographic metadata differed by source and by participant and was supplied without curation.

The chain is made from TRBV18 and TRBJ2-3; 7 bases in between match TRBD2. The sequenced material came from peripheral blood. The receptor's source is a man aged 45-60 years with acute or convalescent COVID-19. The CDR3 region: CASSPKAGATDTQYF. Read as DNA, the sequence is TGTGCCAGCTCACCAAAGGCGGGAGCCACAGATACGCAGTATTTT.